What follows describes a single TCR beta chain. This sample stems from a study of cytomegalovirus exposure and HLA in healthy donors. J was trimmed by 11 bases and V by 3 bases; bases with no gene match: 8. This CDR3 contains 15 residues. Germline assignment: CDR1 SGDLS and CDR2 YYNGEE. Primers included in the PCR were 60 Vbeta and 13 Jbeta primers. Here immunoSEQ multiplex PCR was the method, and the copy in TCRdb shows in-frame clones only, minus some. Seen here are roughly 87,000 clones, 65% to 80% observed once, and the top ten hold around 3.9%. The chain has TRBV9 and TRBJ2-3; 14 positions match TRBD2. Sequencing was done on a sample of PBMCs. The clonotype originates from a man in his sixties in good health and CMV-seronegative. The CDR3 DNA reads TGTGCCAGCAGCGCCGGGGGGACTAGCGGGGGATTGCAGTATTTT. Translation gives CASSAGGTSGGLQYF.